The 24 T cell receptor beta chains below were found in one sample sequenced in a study of OX40 agonist ivuxolimab in advanced cancers. Sequencing used immunoSEQ multiplex PCR; TCRdb keeps in-frame clones, though not all of them. Here the sample spans about 59,000 clones, 80% to 90% being singletons. The sample consisted of CD4+ or CD8+ T cells sorted from blood, taken in a trial of the OX40 agonist ivuxolimab. The source of these receptors is an adult with an advanced solid tumor such as melanoma, head and neck, liver or kidney cancer.

The V and J genes are TRBV6-5 and TRBJ2-7; D call uncertain. This CDR3 spans 12 amino acids. Germline lookup yields CDR1 MNHEY and CDR2 SVGAGI. The V end was cut by 0 bases, the J end by 7 bases, with 7 bases between. The CDR3 sequence: CASSYSGGEQYF. For the CDR3, the DNA is TGTGCCAGCAGTTACTCGGGTGGGGAGCAGTACTTC.

The chain is built from TRBV18 and TRBJ1-4; 10 positions match TRBD1. After removal of 5 bases from V and 8 bases from J, the junction contained 8 bases not matched to a gene. The length of the CDR3 is 15 residues. Germline assignment: CDR1 KGHSH and CDR2 LQKENI. The CDR3 region has the DNA TGTGCCAGCTCAGTACGCGGACAGGGGGGCGAAAAACTGTTTTTT. This encodes CASSVRGQGGEKLFF.

The chain links TRBV18 to TRBJ2-7; 9 bases line up with TRBD1. V was clipped by 2 bases and J by 3 bases; unmatched bases: 5. This CDR3 region has 15 residues. Germline lookup yields CDR1 KGHSH and CDR2 LQKENI. The chain's CDR3 is CASSPTGTGYYEQYF. CDR3 DNA sequence: TGTGCCAGCTCACCAACCGGGACAGGGTACTACGAGCAGTACTTC.

The chain couples TRBV28 to TRBJ2-7; 16 bases map to TRBD2. The CDR3 runs 15 residues. Germline CDR1 reads MDHEN; CDR2 reads SYDVKM. The trim removed 5 bases at V and 9 bases at J, leaving 7 bases unmatched. In DNA, the CDR3 is TGTGCCAGCAGTCCTGCGGGACTAGCGGGAGGGGGGCAGTACTTC. This translates into CASSPAGLAGGGQYF.

CDR3 bases: TGTGCCAGCAGCCCGACAGAAAACTATGGCTACACCTTC. Its translation is CASSPTENYGYTF. The chain combines TRBV5-6 with TRBJ1-2; D is perhaps TRBD1 (5 bases). The V end was cut by 4 bases, the J end by 2 bases, with 9 bases between. The CDR3 runs 13 residues. Germline V gene data show CDR1 as SGHDT and CDR2 as YYEEEE.

This chain links TRBV30 with TRBJ1-2; D might be TRBD1 (5 bases). Germline V CDR1 and CDR2: GTSNPN, SVGIG (reference sequence). The CDR3 extends over 10 amino acids. Trimming pared 5 bases from V and 11 bases from J, leaving 12 bases between. The DNA of the CDR3 is TGTGCCTGGCGAGGGGCGAGGTACACCTTC. This translates into CAWRGARYTF.

This clone was seen a single time. The chain links TRBV7-2 to TRBJ1-3; perhaps TRBD1 as D (6 bases). This CDR3 contains 15 residues. The germline V gene has CDR1 SGHTA and CDR2 FQGNSA. Trimming stripped 5 bases from V and 2 bases from J, with 13 bases between. CDR3 nucleotides: TGTGCCAGCAGCCGAACCTACAGGGCTGGAAACACCATATATTTT. This codes for CASSRTYRAGNTIYF.

V is TRBV5-4 and J is TRBJ2-2, with D uncertain. The CDR3 sequence is 13 residues long. Trimming took 0 bases from V and 5 from J, leaving 5 bases between them. Germline lookup yields CDR1 SGHNT and CDR2 YYREEE (reference sequence). The CDR3 loop reads CASSLGGTGELFF. CDR3 bases: TGTGCCAGCAGCTTGGGTGGTACCGGGGAGCTGTTTTTT.

A word on this clone: The junction differs from germline at one of its ends, possibly a read error. The chain joins TRBV7-7 to TRBJ2-5, with D tentatively TRBD1 (6 bases). Germline assignment: CDR1 SSHAT and CDR2 FNYEAQ (reference sequence). The CDR3 is 15 amino acids. The CDR3 here is CASSLGPGHQETQYF. The DNA for the CDR3 is TGTGCTAGCAGCTTGGGACCGGGACATCAAGAGACCCAGTACTTC.

J is TRBJ2-1 and V is TRBV19; D is perhaps TRBD2 (5 bases). In germline, CDR1 is LNHDA, CDR2 SQIVND (reference sequence). The CDR3 runs 13 residues. V shed 5 bases and J shed 8 bases, with 13 bases lying between them. This CDR3 reads CASSFGLGDEQFF. As DNA, the CDR3 is TGTGCCAGTAGTTTCGGACTGGGAGATGAGCAGTTCTTC.

This clone has a single count. This chain uses TRBV5-6 with TRBJ1-6; no reliable D call. Trimming removed 2 bases from V and 9 bases from J, with 12 bases in between. CDR1 is SGHDT, CDR2 YYEEEE, per germline. The CDR3 totals 14 residues. The CDR3 DNA reads TGTGCCAGCAGCTTTGCCGAAGAGGGTTCACCCCTCCACTTT. This encodes CASSFAEEGSPLHF.

This chain joins TRBV19 and TRBJ2-2, with D possibly called TRBD1 or TRBD2 (5 bases each). The germline gives CDR1 LNHDA, CDR2 SQIVND (reference sequence). The CDR3 length is 15 residues. Trimming left V 6 bases short and J 1 base short, with 12 bases between. The CDR3 nucleotides are TGTGCCAGTAGGGGGGTCTCCCTGAACACCGGGGAGCTGTTTTTT. Translating gives CASRGVSLNTGELFF.

The chain has TRBV5-1 and TRBJ2-2, with 9 bases identical to TRBD1. Losses at the gene ends were 9 bases for V and 7 bases for J; bases not matched to a gene: 7. Looked up from germline, CDR1 is SGHRS and CDR2 is YFSETQ. This CDR3 is 13 amino acids long. The CDR3 nucleotides read TGCGCCACCTCGACAGGGGGAGTCGGGGAGCTGTTTTTT. Amino acids: CATSTGGVGELFF.

This clone appeared once. This chain joins TRBV7-3 and TRBJ2-2, with TRBD1 matching over 9 bases. This CDR3 is built from 16 residues. Germline V gene sequence: CDR1 SGHTA, CDR2 FQGTGA. V was pared by 4 bases and J by 4 bases, with 7 bases of the junction left unmatched. Written as DNA, the CDR3 is TGTGCCAGCAGCTCCCGGGGGACAGGGTTCACCGGGGAGCTGTTTTTT. This encodes CASSSRGTGFTGELFF.

This sequence joins TRBV18 and TRBJ2-7, with D maybe TRBD2 (6 bases). Germline V gene data show CDR1 as KGHSH and CDR2 as LQKENI. The ends were cut back, 4 bases at V and 1 base at J, with 23 bases in the middle. CDR3 length equals 18 residues. The CDR3 DNA sequence: TGTGCCAGCTCACGAGGGGTCCGAAGCGGGTCCGCTTCCTACGAGCAGTACTTC. It codes for CASSRGVRSGSASYEQYF.

V usage is TRBV4-1 and J usage is TRBJ2-7; tentative D call: TRBD2 (5 bases). Germline values: CDR1 MGHRA, CDR2 YSYEKL. The CDR3 length is 14 residues. Trimming left V 0 bases short and J 0 bases short, with 6 bases between. As DNA, the CDR3 is TGCGCCAGCAGCCAAGATGCGGGCTCCTACGAGCAGTACTTC. Amino acid sequence: CASSQDAGSYEQYF.

J is TRBJ1-2 and V is TRBV2, with D perhaps matching TRBD1 (5 bases). Between the trimmed V and J ends, which lost 4 bases and 2 bases, there was a span of 11 bases. Germline V CDR1 and CDR2: SNHLY, FYNNEI. This CDR3 has 14 residues. The CDR3 spells CASSGQGLNYGYTF. CDR3 sequence (DNA): TGTGCCAGCAGTGGGCAGGGTCTCAACTATGGCTACACCTTC.

V and J are TRBV5-1 and TRBJ2-7; the D is unclear. V lost 0 bases, J lost 2 bases, and 12 bases lay in between. This CDR3 comprises 15 residues. In germline, CDR1 is SGHRS, CDR2 YFSETQ. CDR3 nucleotides: TGCGCCAGCAGCTTGGCCCCGACGGATACCTACGAGCAGTACTTC. Protein product: CASSLAPTDTYEQYF.

This clone has only a few counts. The V call is TRBV15, the J call TRBJ1-5; 8 bases match TRBD1. V gave up 3 bases and J gave up 5 bases; unmatched junction bases: 15. The CDR3 extends over 18 amino acids. CDR1 and CDR2 from the germline V gene are LNHNV and YYDKDF (reference sequence). CDR3 amino acids: CATSRGGAGQGLYQPQHF. The CDR3, as DNA: TGTGCCACCAGCAGGGGAGGGGCTGGACAGGGCCTTTATCAGCCCCAGCATTTT.

The chain combines TRBV6-5 with TRBJ1-1; 12 nucleotides line up with TRBD1. V shed 8 bases and J 8 bases; nucleotides not matched to a gene: 12. CDR1 and CDR2 from the germline V gene are MNHEY and SVGAGI. This CDR3 has 15 amino acids. For the CDR3, the DNA is TGTGCCAGCGGGGACAGGGGGCGCGCCGTGGCCGAAGCTTTCTTT. Amino acids: CASGDRGRAVAEAFF.

This chain joins TRBV11-2 and TRBJ2-2; the D is unclear. CDR3 length equals 12 residues. Deletions cut 9 bases from V and 6 bases from J, with 11 bases between. Per the germline V gene, CDR1 is SGHAT and CDR2 is FQNNGV. The CDR3 loop reads CASGYVAGELFF. CDR3 in DNA: TGTGCCAGTGGGTACGTGGCCGGGGAGCTGTTTTTT.

This clone has only one observation. V and J are TRBV18 and TRBJ1-1; no definite D call. V was clipped by 3 bases and J by 6 bases, with 11 bases between them. The germline CDR1 and CDR2 sequences are KGHSH and LQKENI. This CDR3 is 13 amino acids long. The CDR3 here is CASSPRVEAEAFF. The CDR3 region has the DNA TGTGCCAGCTCACCCCGAGTAGAGGCTGAAGCTTTCTTT.

The gene calls are TRBV5-6 and TRBJ2-2; D possibly corresponds to TRBD2 (7 bases). This CDR3 has 18 residues. Trimming stripped 4 bases from V and 3 bases from J, with 22 bases between. Germline V gene sequence: CDR1 SGHDT, CDR2 YYEEEE. This CDR3 is CASSRLGLGGPDTGELFF. CDR3 in DNA: TGTGCCAGCAGCCGTCTGGGGCTGGGGGGGCCCGACACCGGGGAGCTGTTTTTT.

The chain employs TRBV28 and TRBJ2-2; D is undetermined. Deletions cut 6 bases from V and 0 bases from J, with 5 bases between. Germline CDR1 is MDHEN and CDR2 is SYDVKM. This CDR3 has 13 amino acids. CDR3 DNA: TGTGCCAGCAGAACTTCGAACACCGGGGAGCTGTTTTTT. Amino acid sequence: CASRTSNTGELFF.